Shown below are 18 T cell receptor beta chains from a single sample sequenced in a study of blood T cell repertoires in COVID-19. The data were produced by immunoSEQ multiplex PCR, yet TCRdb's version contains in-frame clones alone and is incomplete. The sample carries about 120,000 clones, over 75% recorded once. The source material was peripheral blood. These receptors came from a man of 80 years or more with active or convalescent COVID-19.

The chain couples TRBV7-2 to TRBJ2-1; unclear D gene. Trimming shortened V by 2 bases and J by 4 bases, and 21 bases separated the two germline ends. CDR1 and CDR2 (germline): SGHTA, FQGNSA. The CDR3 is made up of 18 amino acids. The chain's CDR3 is CASSLPRYIAGQYNEQFF. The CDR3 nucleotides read TGTGCCAGCAGCTTACCCCGTTATATAGCTGGCCAATACAATGAGCAGTTCTTC.

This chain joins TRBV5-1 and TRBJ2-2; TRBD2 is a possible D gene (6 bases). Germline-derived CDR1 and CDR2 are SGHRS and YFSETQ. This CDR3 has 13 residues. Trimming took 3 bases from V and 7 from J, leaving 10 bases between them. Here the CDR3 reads CASSWGDVGELFF. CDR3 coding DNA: TGCGCCAGCAGCTGGGGGGATGTCGGGGAGCTGTTTTTT.

CDR3 protein: CASSQSQRGRFRWTQYF. CDR3 bases: TGCGCCAGCAGTCAATCGCAGCGGGGGCGGTTTCGGTGGACCCAGTACTTC. The chain recombines TRBV23-1 with TRBJ2-5, with 8 bases fitting TRBD2. TRBV23-1 is noted as an ORF with a role that remains uncertain. Trimming cost V 0 bases and J 7 bases; bases outside gene matches: 13. The CDR3 extends over 17 amino acids.

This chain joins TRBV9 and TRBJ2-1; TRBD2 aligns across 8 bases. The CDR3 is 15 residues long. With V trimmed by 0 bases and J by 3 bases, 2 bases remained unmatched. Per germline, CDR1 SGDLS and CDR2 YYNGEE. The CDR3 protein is CASSVVSGNYNEQFF. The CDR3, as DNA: TGTGCCAGCAGCGTAGTTAGCGGGAACTACAATGAGCAGTTCTTC.

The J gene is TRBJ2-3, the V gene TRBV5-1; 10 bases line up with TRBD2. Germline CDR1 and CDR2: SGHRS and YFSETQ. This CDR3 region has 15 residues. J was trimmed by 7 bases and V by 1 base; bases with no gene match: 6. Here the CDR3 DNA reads TGCGCCAGCAGCTTGTCTAGCGGGAGTTCGAATACGCAGTATTTT. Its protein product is CASSLSSGSSNTQYF.

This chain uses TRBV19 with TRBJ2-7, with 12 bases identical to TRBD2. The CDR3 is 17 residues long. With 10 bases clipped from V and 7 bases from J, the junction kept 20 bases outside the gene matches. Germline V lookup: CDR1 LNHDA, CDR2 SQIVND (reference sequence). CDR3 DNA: TGTGCCACCGACCAAGGGGGACTAGCGGGTCCCCCCCGGGAGCAGTACTTC. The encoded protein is CATDQGGLAGPPREQYF.

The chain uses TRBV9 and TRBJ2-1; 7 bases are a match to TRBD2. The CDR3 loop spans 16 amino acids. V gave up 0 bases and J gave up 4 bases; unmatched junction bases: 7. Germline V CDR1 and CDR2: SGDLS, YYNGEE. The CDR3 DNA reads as TGTGCCAGCAGCGTAGCCCCTAGCGGAGCTTACAATGAGCAGTTCTTC. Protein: CASSVAPSGAYNEQFF.

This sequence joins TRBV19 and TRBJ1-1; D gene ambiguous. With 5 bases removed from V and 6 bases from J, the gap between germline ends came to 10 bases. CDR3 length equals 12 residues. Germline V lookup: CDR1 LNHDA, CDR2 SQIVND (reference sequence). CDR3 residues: CASSAGTSEAFF. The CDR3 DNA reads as TGTGCCAGTAGTGCCGGTACGTCTGAAGCTTTCTTT.

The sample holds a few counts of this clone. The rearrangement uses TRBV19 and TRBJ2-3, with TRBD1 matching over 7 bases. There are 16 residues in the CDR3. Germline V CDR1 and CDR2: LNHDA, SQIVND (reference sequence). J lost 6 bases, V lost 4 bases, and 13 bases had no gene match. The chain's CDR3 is CASSTSTGSGSDTQYF. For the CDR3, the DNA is TGTGCCAGTAGTACTTCGACAGGGAGTGGGTCGGATACGCAGTATTTT.

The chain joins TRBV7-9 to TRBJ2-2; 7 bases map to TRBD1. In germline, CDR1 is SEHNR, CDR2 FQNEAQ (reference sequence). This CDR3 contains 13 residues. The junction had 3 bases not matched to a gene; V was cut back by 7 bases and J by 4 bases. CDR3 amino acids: CASKAGGTGELFF. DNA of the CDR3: TGTGCCAGCAAGGCAGGGGGCACCGGGGAGCTGTTTTTT. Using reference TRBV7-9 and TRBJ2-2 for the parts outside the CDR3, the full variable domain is DTGVSQNPRHKITKRGQNVTFRCDPISEHNRLYWYRQTLGQGPEFLTYFQNEAQLEKSRLLSDRFSAERPKGSFSTLEIQRTEQGDSAMYLCASKAGGTGELFFGEGSRLTVL.

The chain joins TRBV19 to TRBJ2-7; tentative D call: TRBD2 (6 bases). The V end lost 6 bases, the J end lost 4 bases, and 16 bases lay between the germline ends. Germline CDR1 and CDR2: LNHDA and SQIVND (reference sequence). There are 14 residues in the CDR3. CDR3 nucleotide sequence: TGTGCCAGTAGAAGGAGGGGCGAAAGATACGAGCAGTACTTC. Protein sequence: CASRRRGERYEQYF.

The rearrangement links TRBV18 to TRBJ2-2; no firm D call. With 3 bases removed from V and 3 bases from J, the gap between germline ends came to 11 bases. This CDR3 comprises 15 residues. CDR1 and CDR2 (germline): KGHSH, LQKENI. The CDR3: CASSPRVADTGELFF. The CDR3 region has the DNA TGTGCCAGCTCACCCCGGGTTGCGGACACCGGGGAGCTGTTTTTT.

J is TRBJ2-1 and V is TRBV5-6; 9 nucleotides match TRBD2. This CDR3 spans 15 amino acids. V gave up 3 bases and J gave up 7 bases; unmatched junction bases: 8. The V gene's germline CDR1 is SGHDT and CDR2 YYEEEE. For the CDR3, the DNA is TGTGCCAGCAGCTCCATAGCGGGGGAGGGTAATGAGCAGTTCTTC. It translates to CASSSIAGEGNEQFF.

CDR3 protein: CASSERGAVGFYNEQFF. The CDR3 nucleotides read TGTGCCAGCAGTGAACGCGGGGCGGTCGGGTTCTACAATGAGCAGTTCTTC. V gene TRBV6-1 combines with J gene TRBJ2-1; D is possibly TRBD2 (6 bases). V was pared by 2 bases and J by 3 bases, with 17 bases between. The CDR3 is 17 residues long. Germline CDR1 and CDR2: MNHNS and SASEGT.

Written as DNA, the CDR3 is TGTGCCAGTGCGGTTCGAGGACGGTGGCGGGAGAGGGTGGCCGGGGAGCTGTTTTTT. Translation: CASAVRGRWRERVAGELFF. The chain uses TRBV19 and TRBJ2-2; 7 positions agree with TRBD2. The CDR3 has 19 residues. Germline V gives CDR1 LNHDA, CDR2 SQIVND (reference sequence). The J segment lost 6 bases and the V segment lost 8 bases, leaving 24 bases of the junction unmatched. Filled out from reference TRBV19 and TRBJ2-2, the complete variable domain reads DGGITQSPKYLFRKEGQNVTLSCEQNLNHDAMYWYRQDPGQGLRLIYYSQIVNDFQKGDIAEGYSVSREKKESFPLTVTSAQKNPTAFYLCASAVRGRWRERVAGELFFGEGSRLTVL.

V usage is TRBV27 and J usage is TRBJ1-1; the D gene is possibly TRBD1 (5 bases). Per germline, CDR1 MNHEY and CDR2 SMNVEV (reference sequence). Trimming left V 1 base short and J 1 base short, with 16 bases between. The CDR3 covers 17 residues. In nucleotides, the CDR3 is TGTGCCAGCAGTTTATTCCTCCCAGGAGGGGCGAACACTGAAGCTTTCTTT. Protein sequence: CASSLFLPGGANTEAFF.

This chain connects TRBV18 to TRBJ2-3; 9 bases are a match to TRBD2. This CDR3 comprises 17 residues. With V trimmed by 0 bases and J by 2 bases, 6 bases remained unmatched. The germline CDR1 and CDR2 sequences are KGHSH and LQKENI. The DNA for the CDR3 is TGTGCCAGCTCACCACCGAAGACTAGCGGTATCACAGATACGCAGTATTTT. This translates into CASSPPKTSGITDTQYF.

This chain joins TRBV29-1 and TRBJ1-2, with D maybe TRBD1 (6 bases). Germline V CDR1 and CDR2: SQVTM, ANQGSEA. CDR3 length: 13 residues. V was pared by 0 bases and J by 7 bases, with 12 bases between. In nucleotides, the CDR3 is TGCAGCGTTGAAGATGGGGGCTGGGGTGGCTACACCTTC. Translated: CSVEDGGWGGYTF. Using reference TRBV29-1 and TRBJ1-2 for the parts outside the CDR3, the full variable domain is SAVISQKPSRDICQRGTSLTIQCQVDSQVTMMFWYRQQPGQSLTLIATANQGSEATYESGFVIDKFPISRPNLTFSTLTVSNMSPEDSSIYLCSVEDGGWGGYTFGSGTRLTVV.